This T cell receptor (beta chain) appears in the sequencing data of a study of shared clonotypes between healthy human individuals. About this clone: The antigen remains undetermined.

In the authors' methods: ImmunoSEQ supplied junction-only sequences lacking quality scores, so filtering was different. Repertoires were generated with immunoSEQ multiplex PCR, while TCRdb's copy carries only in-frame clones and drops some. From that table come the V and J calls and clone size; the DNA was used to work out D and trimming. The sample shows some 2,000,000 clones, roughly 94% of them seen only once. Donation came from healthy HIV-negative adults that had no recent acute infections or vaccinations. Findings of the study overall: With few donors, the genetic and exposure-history diversity represented was limited. When compared with the clonotypes that were shared by all four sorted-subset donors, the non-shared clonotypes turned out to have lower generation probabilities.

The sequence was collected from a man younger than 35 in good health. Material for sequencing was naive CD4+ T cells sorted from blood. Subset: CD45RA+ positively selected.

CDR3 loop: CASSGMRQFISYEQYF. The CDR3 DNA follows: TGTGCCAGCTCAGGGATGAGGCAGTTCATCTCCTACGAGCAGTACTTC. The chain has TRBV7-9 and TRBJ2-7; a weak D match, TRBD1 (5 bases). Germline V lookup: CDR1 SEHNR, CDR2 FQNEAQ (reference sequence). V lost 8 bases and J 0 bases, leaving 20 bases between the germline ends. This CDR3 is built from 16 residues.